The rows below give T cell receptor beta chains drawn from one sample of a study of T cell responses to AZD1222 COVID-19 vaccine. Measured with immunoSEQ multiplex PCR; TCRdb has only the in-frame clones, and not every one. The repertoire holds 110,000 to 150,000 clones, with more than 80% as singletons. This material consisted of peripheral blood, taken on day 0 of MenACWY control vaccination. The receptors stem from an adult in good health. Each CDR3 is given with its conserved first and last residue. D genes are given only for firm matches. Where a row states a size, it is once, few, many or the class of an expanded clone; other rows omit it.

j_call cdr3_length d_call v_call clone_size cdr3_aa cdr3_nt
TRBJ1-2 13 NA TRBV9 once CASSDGGYYGYTF TGTGCCAGCAGCGATGGTGGGTACTATGGCTACACCTTC
TRBJ2-5 13 NA TRBV7-9 NA CASSRTVQETQYF TGTGCCAGCAGCCGGACCGTTCAAGAGACCCAGTACTTC
TRBJ2-1 15 TRBD1 TRBV5-6 NA CASNALTGSYNEQFF TGTGCCAGCAACGCTCTGACAGGGTCCTACAATGAGCAGTTCTTC
TRBJ2-7 14 TRBD1 TRBV6-2/TRBV6-3 NA CASSPRTGYYEQYF TGTGCCAGCAGTCCCCGGACAGGTTACTACGAGCAGTACTTC
TRBJ1-2 16 NA TRBV4-1 NA CASSQDRARETYGYTF TGCGCCAGCAGCCAAGATAGGGCCAGGGAGACCTATGGCTACACCTTC
TRBJ1-2 15 NA TRBV7-2 NA CASSPDRLLNYGYTF TGTGCCAGCAGCCCCGACAGGCTCCTCAACTATGGCTACACCTTC
TRBJ1-6 16 NA TRBV4-3 NA CASSQAAGTENSPLHF TGCGCCAGCAGCCAAGCAGCGGGGACCGAGAACTCACCCCTCCACTTT
TRBJ1-1 13 NA TRBV13 once CASSSFLLTEAFF TGTGCCAGCAGCTCGTTCTTGTTGACTGAAGCTTTCTTT
TRBJ1-5 13 NA TRBV7-2 NA CASSLGSDQPQHF TGTGCCAGCAGCTTAGGGTCTGACCAGCCCCAGCATTTT
TRBJ2-1 20 TRBD2 TRBV7-6 NA CASSRPGTSGGDSSYNEQFF TGTGCCAGCAGTCGGCCCGGGACTAGCGGGGGGGATAGCTCCTACAATGAGCAGTTCTTC
TRBJ1-5 13 NA TRBV28 NA CAASGYSNQPQHF TGTGCCGCTTCGGGGTATAGCAATCAGCCCCAGCATTTT
TRBJ1-2 16 TRBD1 TRBV5-4 NA CASSFDRDRGPHGYTF TGTGCCAGCAGCTTCGACCGGGACAGGGGGCCTCATGGCTACACCTTC
TRBJ1-6 16 TRBD1 TRBV4-2 NA CASSQPRTGGTSPLHF TGTGCCAGCAGCCAACCCCGGACAGGGGGGACTTCACCCCTCCACTTT
TRBJ2-5 13 NA TRBV7-8 NA CASSRQSRETQYF TGTGCCAGCAGCCGACAAAGCAGAGAGACCCAGTACTTC
TRBJ1-2 14 TRBD1 TRBV3-1/TRBV3-2 NA CASSLGQGVNGYTF TGTGCCAGCAGCCTGGGACAGGGAGTTAATGGCTACACCTTC
TRBJ2-7 13 TRBD2 TRBV14 NA CASRFASGYEQYF TGTGCCAGCAGATTTGCTAGCGGCTACGAGCAGTACTTC
TRBJ1-1 15 TRBD1 TRBV7-3 NA CASSSTGGGGTEAFF TGTGCCAGCAGCTCTACAGGGGGCGGAGGTACTGAAGCTTTCTTT
TRBJ2-7 15 NA TRBV6-2/TRBV6-3 NA CASSYSPPRSYEQYF TGTGCCAGCAGTTACTCACCTCCCCGTAGCTACGAGCAGTACTTC
TRBJ1-1 16 NA TRBV7-6 NA CASSLGSVNSNTEAFF TGTGCCAGCAGCTTAGGGTCCGTCAACTCGAACACTGAAGCTTTCTTT
TRBJ2-1 14 TRBD1 TRBV15 NA CATSNDRGPNEQFF TGTGCCACCAGCAATGACAGGGGCCCCAATGAGCAGTTCTTC
TRBJ1-6 12 NA TRBV9 NA CASSGGADPLHF TGTGCCAGCAGCGGGGGGGCGGACCCCCTCCACTTT
TRBJ1-2 13 TRBD1 TRBV30 NA CAWARDSNYGYTF TGTGCCTGGGCCCGGGACAGTAACTATGGCTACACCTTC
TRBJ1-3 16 TRBD1 TRBV30 NA CAWSRTGGFVGNTIYF TGTGCCTGGAGCAGGACAGGGGGATTTGTTGGAAACACCATATATTTT
TRBJ2-2 15 TRBD1 TRBV13 NA CASSFDRDVTGELFF TGTGCCAGCAGCTTTGACAGGGACGTGACCGGGGAGCTGTTTTTT
TRBJ1-2 12 NA TRBV5-1 once CASSAPLDGYTF TGCGCCAGCAGCGCCCCCTTGGATGGCTACACCTTC
TRBJ1-2 18 TRBD1 TRBV5-4 once CASSLDGQGRRMGYGYTF TGTGCCAGCAGCTTGGACGGACAGGGGAGAAGAATGGGCTATGGCTACACCTTC
TRBJ2-4 13 TRBD1 TRBV7-8 few CASSLARTGVQYF TGTGCCAGCAGCTTAGCCCGGACAGGAGTCCAGTACTTC
TRBJ2-3 12 NA TRBV27 NA CASSSGSNTQYF TGTGCCAGCAGTTCAGGGTCTAATACGCAGTATTTT
TRBJ1-3 17 TRBD1 TRBV2 NA CASSGTGGPFSGNTIYF TGTGCCAGCAGTGGAACAGGGGGGCCGTTCTCTGGAAACACCATATATTTT
TRBJ2-6 18 TRBD1 TRBV6-2/TRBV6-3 NA CASSSRTGEGAGANVLTF TGTGCCAGCAGCTCAAGGACAGGGGAAGGAGCTGGGGCCAACGTCCTGACTTTC
TRBJ1-1 17 NA TRBV4-3 NA CASSQDWSLGDNTEAFF TGCGCCAGCAGCCAAGATTGGTCCCTAGGGGACAACACTGAAGCTTTCTTT
TRBJ1-2 14 NA TRBV6-2/TRBV6-3 NA CASSYPDRGYGYTF TGTGCCAGCAGTTATCCGGACCGGGGCTATGGCTACACCTTC
TRBJ1-5 14 NA TRBV19 NA CASSISGEHQPQHF TGTGCCAGTAGTATATCAGGGGAACACCAGCCCCAGCATTTT